This TCR beta chain is from a study of siplizumab effects on memory and regulatory T cells. After removal of 6 bases from V and 10 bases from J, the junction contained 7 bases not matched to a gene. The germline V gene has CDR1 KGHSH and CDR2 LQKENI. The CDR3 has 13 amino acids. This table comes from immunoSEQ multiplex PCR, and its TCRdb copy is limited to in-frame clones, with some not included. Of under 70,000 clones in the sample, around 80% are singletons; the top ten hold approximately 0.4%. V is TRBV18 and J is TRBJ2-1; TRBD1 matches 9 bases. The sequenced sample consisted of memory CD4+ T cells sorted from blood. The clonotype comes from a human donor in good health. The CDR3 sequence is CASSGTGQGEQFF. In nucleotides, the CDR3 is TGTGCCAGCTCGGGGACAGGGCAGGGGGAGCAGTTCTTC.